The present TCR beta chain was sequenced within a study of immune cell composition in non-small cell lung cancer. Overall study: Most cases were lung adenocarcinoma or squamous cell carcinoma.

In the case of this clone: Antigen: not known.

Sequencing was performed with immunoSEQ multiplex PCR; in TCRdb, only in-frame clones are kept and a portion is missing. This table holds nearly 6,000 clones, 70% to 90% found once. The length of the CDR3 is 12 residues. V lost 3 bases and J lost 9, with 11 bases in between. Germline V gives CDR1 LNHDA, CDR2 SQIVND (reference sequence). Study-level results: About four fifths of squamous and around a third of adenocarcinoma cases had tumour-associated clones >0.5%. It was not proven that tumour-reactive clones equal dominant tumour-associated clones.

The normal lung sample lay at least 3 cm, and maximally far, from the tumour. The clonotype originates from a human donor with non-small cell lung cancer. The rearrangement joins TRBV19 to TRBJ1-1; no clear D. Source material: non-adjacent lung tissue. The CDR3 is CASSIGTTQAFF. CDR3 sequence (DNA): TGTGCCAGTAGTATCGGAACGACTCAAGCTTTCTTT. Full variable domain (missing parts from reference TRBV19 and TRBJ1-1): DGGITQSPKYLFRKEGQNVTLSCEQNLNHDAMYWYRQDPGQGLRLIYYSQIVNDFQKGDIAEGYSVSREKKESFPLTVTSAQKNPTAFYLCASSIGTTQAFFGQGTRLTVV.